A single sample is the source of the 3 T cell receptor beta chains below, sequenced in a study of shared clonotypes between healthy human individuals. Clones were read by immunoSEQ multiplex PCR, and TCRdb kept only the in-frame ones, dropping some. The table shows roughly 640,000 clones, with approximately 97% occurring only once. Material: naive CD4+ T cells sorted from blood. Subset in this sample: CD45RA+ positively selected. Source of these receptors: a woman in her twenties or thirties in good health.

This rearrangement joins TRBV19 to TRBJ1-1, with 10 positions matching TRBD1. The CDR3 covers 13 residues. Trimming at V came to 5 bases and at J to 10 bases, leaving 7 bases not matched to a gene. CDR1 LNHDA and CDR2 SQIVND come from the germline V gene (reference sequence). CDR3 amino acids: CASSEDRGRRAFF. The DNA for the CDR3 is TGTGCCAGTAGTGAAGACAGGGGGCGGCGAGCTTTCTTT.

The V and J genes are TRBV7-9 and TRBJ2-1; the D is unclear. Per the germline V gene, CDR1 is SEHNR and CDR2 is FQNEAQ (reference sequence). V shed 3 bases and J shed 5 bases, with 8 bases lying between them. The CDR3 sequence is 13 residues long. In DNA form, the CDR3 reads TGTGCCAGCAGCTTCTCAGCACACAATGAGCAGTTCTTC. Residues: CASSFSAHNEQFF. The entire variable domain, with the rest obtained from reference TRBV7-9 and TRBJ2-1, is as follows: DTGVSQNPRHKITKRGQNVTFRCDPISEHNRLYWYRQTLGQGPEFLTYFQNEAQLEKSRLLSDRFSAERPKGSFSTLEIQRTEQGDSAMYLCASSFSAHNEQFFGPGTRLTVL.

V and J are TRBV30 and TRBJ1-1; D is unresolved. This CDR3 is 14 amino acids long. CDR1 and CDR2 (germline): GTSNPN, SVGIG (reference sequence). V was clipped by 2 bases and J by 5 bases, with 15 bases between them. CDR3 nucleotides: TGTGCCTGGAGTACATACTCGATCGGGACTGAAGCTTTCTTT. Residues: CAWSTYSIGTEAFF.